This T cell receptor (beta chain) was recovered during a study of T cell changes during pregnancy in multiple sclerosis (dated by TCRdb to between 2019 and 2020). As for the study more broadly: Changes in the T cell repertoire over the course of pregnancy were examined in this study in women with multiple sclerosis.

The library was produced with the immunoSEQ multiplex PCR assay. As stored in TCRdb, this immuneACCESS dataset retains in-frame rearrangements with V and J assigned. A fraction of the clones does not appear; measured against another copy, unresolved V genes explain less than half of the discrepancy, and the remainder lacks a known reason. The sample data list some 60,000 clones, and 92% of these were observed just once. In total, the top ten clones hold more than 0.7% of the sample. Concerning this clone itself: The antigen this receptor binds is unknown. Base qualities are missing; no much larger clone stands one base away.

From a lookup of the germline V gene, CDR1 and CDR2 are SGHTA and FQGNSA. The germline V and J ends show losses of 4 bases and 11 bases respectively, and no gene match explains 5 bases of the junction. Counted from cysteine to phenylalanine, this CDR3 has 13 amino acids. The retained sequence is limited to the CDR3, 39 bases, with the frame set at the first base. The sample here was peripheral blood, taken in the first trimester of pregnancy. The chain is encoded by TRBV7-2 joined to TRBJ1-1; TRBD1 matches 12 bases in the middle. The sequence was obtained from a female donor with multiple sclerosis, enrolled in a pregnancy study. The CDR3 sequence is CASSSGTGGAAFF. The DNA sequence reads TGTGCCAGCAGCTCCGGGACAGGGGGCGCGGCTTTCTTT.